This T cell receptor (beta chain) appears in the sequencing data of a study of T cells after yellow fever vaccination. The sample holds many counts of this clonotype. 5'RACE template switching generated TCR cDNA, adding a universal primer site and UMIs. Using its own MiXCR run on the 5' RACE reads, TCRdb lists one record per CDR3 protein. The data show about 160,000 distinct CDR3 sequences, approximately 6.8% seen once. Sequenced here: CD4+ T cells sorted from PBMCs, sampled 5 days after the first yellow fever vaccination. The receptor was derived from a man between 18 and 35 years old who received the YFV17D yellow fever vaccine.

The CDR3 DNA reads as TGTGCCAGCGGGAGAAGGACAGGGCCCGTGAGCTATGGCTACACCTTC. This sequence encodes CASGRRTGPVSYGYTF. The V and J genes are TRBV2 and TRBJ1-2, with 8 bases aligning to TRBD1. Losses at the gene ends were 8 bases for V and 4 bases for J; bases not matched to a gene: 15. Germline V gene lookup returns CDR1 SNHLY and CDR2 FYNNEI. The CDR3 contains 16 residues.